Each of the 10 T cell receptor beta chains below was sequenced from the same sample in a study of cytomegalovirus exposure and HLA in healthy donors. The primer mix had 60 Vbeta and 13 Jbeta primers. TCRdb keeps only in-frame clones here, not all; method: immunoSEQ multiplex PCR. Here the sample spans 60,000 to 70,000 clones, approximately 80% being singletons. The sequencing input was PBMCs. All receptors derive from a man younger than 35 in good health and CMV-seropositive.

The V and J genes are TRBV6-1 and TRBJ1-5; 10 positions match TRBD1. The CDR3 extends over 14 amino acids. The junction had 5 bases not matched to a gene; V was cut back by 7 bases and J by 5 bases. CDR1 MNHNS and CDR2 SASEGT come from the germline V gene. The CDR3 nucleotides read TGTGCCAGCAATAGCGGACAGGGGGATCAGCCCCAGCATTTT. It codes for CASNSGQGDQPQHF.

The J gene is TRBJ1-4, the V gene TRBV10-3; possibly TRBD1 for D (5 bases). Germline V gives CDR1 ENHRY, CDR2 SYGVKD. The CDR3 is 15 amino acids. V was trimmed by 6 bases and J by 0 bases, leaving 11 bases between them. The CDR3 region has the DNA TGTGCCATCAGCGGGGGAAGTGCAACTAATGAAAAACTGTTTTTT. As protein: CAISGGSATNEKLFF.

CDR3 DNA: TGTGCCAGCAGCCCCGGTGCAATGAACACTGAAGCTTTCTTT. This translates into CASSPGAMNTEAFF. The rearrangement uses TRBV7-9 and TRBJ1-1; no reliable D call. V was clipped by 5 bases and J by 0 bases, with 10 bases between them. This CDR3 contains 14 residues. Germline-derived CDR1 and CDR2 are SEHNR and FQNEAQ (reference sequence).

This sequence joins TRBV15 and TRBJ1-2; 8 bases are a match to TRBD1. The CDR3 is 15 amino acids. Trimming took 3 bases from V and 6 from J; bases not matched to a gene: 9. The germline CDR1 and CDR2 sequences are LNHNV and YYDKDF (reference sequence). CDR3 region: CATSRAGRGQDGYTF. CDR3 nucleotide sequence: TGTGCCACCAGCAGGGCAGGCAGGGGGCAAGATGGCTACACCTTC.

This chain connects TRBV5-1 to TRBJ2-7, with TRBD2 as a possible D gene (5 bases). This CDR3 has 15 residues. Germline V gives CDR1 SGHRS, CDR2 YFSETQ. V shed 0 bases and J shed 3 bases, with 13 bases lying between them. The CDR3 DNA reads as TGCGCCAGCAGCTTGGACGGCGGGTCGGGCTACGAGCAGTACTTC. Translating it yields CASSLDGGSGYEQYF. The variable domain in full, completed from reference TRBV5-1 and TRBJ2-7, reads KAGVTQTPRYLIKTRGQQVTLSCSPISGHRSVSWYQQTPGQGLQFLFEYFSETQRNKGNFPGRFSGRQFSNSRSEMNVSTLELGDSALYLCASSLDGGSGYEQYFGPGTRLTVT.

V usage is TRBV7-9 and J usage is TRBJ1-1; TRBD1 matches at 8 bases. There are 15 residues in the CDR3. Germline lookup yields CDR1 SEHNR and CDR2 FQNEAQ (reference sequence). The ends lost 4 bases at V and 0 bases at J; junction bases unmatched: 4. The CDR3 DNA reads TGTGCCAGCAGCTCCGGACAGGGTATGAACACTGAAGCTTTCTTT. This codes for CASSSGQGMNTEAFF. The whole variable domain, remainder taken from reference TRBV7-9 and TRBJ1-1, is DTGVSQNPRHKITKRGQNVTFRCDPISEHNRLYWYRQTLGQGPEFLTYFQNEAQLEKSRLLSDRFSAERPKGSFSTLEIQRTEQGDSAMYLCASSSGQGMNTEAFFGQGTRLTVV.

This clone appeared once. The rearrangement links TRBV30 to TRBJ1-5, with D possibly TRBD1 on 5 matching bases. V shed 0 bases and J shed 7 bases, with 19 bases lying between them. The germline gives CDR1 GTSNPN, CDR2 SVGIG (reference sequence). There are 16 residues in the CDR3. CDR3 nucleotides: TGTGCCTGGAGTGTACGAGCAGGGTGGGGAGGGCAGCCCCAGCATTTT. It specifies CAWSVRAGWGGQPQHF.

The chain joins TRBV6-1 to TRBJ1-3; 7 bases agree with TRBD1. This CDR3 spans 14 amino acids. Germline CDR1 reads MNHNS; CDR2 reads SASEGT. V shed 7 bases and J 2 bases; nucleotides not matched to a gene: 5. CDR3 sequence: CASTLGTAGNTIYF. Written as DNA, the CDR3 is TGTGCCAGCACCTTGGGGACAGCTGGAAACACCATATATTTT.

The chain carries TRBV25-1 and TRBJ2-7; 7 nucleotides align to TRBD2. The germline V gene has CDR1 MGHDK and CDR2 SYGVNS. Trimming cost V 3 bases and J 7 bases; bases outside gene matches: 9. The length of the CDR3 is 14 residues. The CDR3 DNA reads TGTGCCAGCAGTGATTTGGGGAGGGCCGGGGAGCAGTACTTC. Residues: CASSDLGRAGEQYF.

This clone was picked up a small number of times. The chain has TRBV6-4 and TRBJ2-3, with 9 bases identical to TRBD1. V trimming: 5 bases; J trimming: 3 bases; junction bases outside the gene matches: 3. CDR3 length: 14 residues. Per the germline V gene, CDR1 is MRHNA and CDR2 is SNTAGT. CDR3 region: CASSPGQGTDTQYF. For the CDR3, the DNA is TGTGCCAGCAGTCCGGGACAGGGAACAGATACGCAGTATTTT.